These 31 T cell receptor beta chains came from one sample sequenced in a study of T-cell reconstitution after alpha-beta-depleted transplantation in children. Molecular barcoding with unique molecular identifiers was used for the TCRbeta library. MiXCR, run by TCRdb on the PCR reads, gives a single entry per CDR3 protein. The table lists 200,000 to 300,000 distinct CDR3 sequences, about 23% of them singletons. Sequencing was performed on PBMCs, taken before TCRalphabeta/CD19-depleted stem cell transplant. Every receptor here comes from a girl aged 2 to 9 with Fanconi anemia, due to receive a stem cell transplant.

The chain couples TRBV5-1 to TRBJ2-1, with 10 bases lining up with TRBD1. The CDR3 spans 15 residues. V lost 4 bases to trimming and J lost 8 bases; unmatched junction nucleotides: 9. Germline CDR1 reads SGHRS; CDR2 reads YFSETQ. The CDR3 nucleotides are TGCGCCAGCAGCCAACAGACAGGGGGCAAGGATGAGCAGTTCTTC. This translates into CASSQQTGGKDEQFF.

This clonotype has a count of ten or more. The genes are TRBV20-1 and TRBJ1-2, with no clear D. The CDR3 has 11 amino acids. Trimming took 6 bases from V and 5 from J, leaving 10 bases between them. The germline CDR1 and CDR2 sequences are DFQATT and SNEGSKA (reference sequence). The CDR3 DNA reads as TGCAGTGCCTACCTTGATTATGGCTACACCTTC. As protein: CSAYLDYGYTF.

The CDR3 DNA sequence: TGTGCCAGCAGTTCGACGACCAACGACGGTTATGGCTACACCTTC. It translates to CASSSTTNDGYGYTF. V gene TRBV28 combines with J gene TRBJ1-2; no clear D gene. Germline V gene lookup returns CDR1 MDHEN and CDR2 SYDVKM. V was pared by 4 bases and J by 5 bases, with 17 bases between. The CDR3 runs to 15 residues.

This clonotype was seen repeatedly, ten times or more. The gene calls are TRBV29-1 and TRBJ2-7; 7 positions agree with TRBD1. The CDR3 runs 13 residues. Germline CDR1 and CDR2: SQVTM and ANQGSEA. Unmatched junction bases numbered 5, after V lost 4 bases and J lost 2 bases. CDR3 residues: CSVVGQGAYEQYF. The DNA for the CDR3 is TGCAGCGTTGTCGGCCAGGGGGCCTACGAGCAGTACTTC.

This clonotype was counted many times. V is TRBV20-1 and J is TRBJ1-2; 9 positions match TRBD1. The V gene end was trimmed by 5 bases and the J gene end by 3 bases; junction bases not matched to a gene: 7. The CDR3 totals 14 residues. Germline V gene lookup returns CDR1 DFQATT and CDR2 SNEGSKA (reference sequence). Here the CDR3 reads CSAQKTGGYYGYTF. The CDR3 nucleotides are TGCAGTGCTCAGAAGACAGGGGGTTACTATGGCTACACCTTC.

This rearrangement joins TRBV12-3 or TRBV12-4 to TRBJ1-2, with no clear D. The CDR3 is 13 residues long. The V end was cut by 6 bases, the J end by 5 bases, with 13 bases between. In nucleotides, the CDR3 is TGTGCCAGCAGGCCGAACCCGGAGTATGGCTACACCTTC. Translated: CASRPNPEYGYTF.

This clonotype was seen many times. V gene TRBV3-1 combines with J gene TRBJ2-7, with D tentatively TRBD1 (5 bases). Trimming stripped 4 bases from V and 3 bases from J, with 10 bases between. The CDR3 sequence is 13 residues long. From germline, CDR1 is LGHDT and CDR2 YNNKEL (reference sequence). The CDR3 nucleotides read TGTGCCAGCAGCCGGACACGGCTCTACGAGCAGTACTTC. This codes for CASSRTRLYEQYF.

The V gene is TRBV29-1, the J gene TRBJ2-1, with 8 bases fitting TRBD2. CDR3 length: 15 amino acids. Per germline, CDR1 SQVTM and CDR2 ANQGSEA. The V gene end was trimmed by 0 bases and the J gene end by 10 bases; junction bases not matched to a gene: 11. The DNA of the CDR3 is TGCAGCGTTGAAGAATCCGGGAGGGTAACGTCGGAGCAGTTCTTC. Translation: CSVEESGRVTSEQFF.

The V and J genes are TRBV6-4 and TRBJ2-5, with TRBD1 as a possible D gene (5 bases). The CDR3 totals 13 residues. Germline loops: CDR1 MRHNA, CDR2 SNTAGT. V dropped 5 bases and J dropped 3 bases, with 10 bases sitting between them. CDR3 nucleotides: TGTGCCAGCAGTAGGACAATGGAAGAGACCCAGTACTTC. Residues: CASSRTMEETQYF.

The V call is TRBV12-3 or TRBV12-4, the J call TRBJ2-2; 8 bases match TRBD2. Trimming removed 4 bases from V and 4 bases from J; junction bases left unmatched: 2. The CDR3 runs to 14 residues. The DNA for the CDR3 is TGTGCCAGCAGTTCTGGACTAGCCACCGGGGAGCTGTTTTTT. Amino acids: CASSSGLATGELFF.

The chain uses TRBV18 and TRBJ1-1, with D uncertain. CDR1 KGHSH and CDR2 LQKENI come from the germline V gene. Between the trimmed V and J ends, which lost 3 bases and 0 bases, there was a span of 11 bases. The CDR3 covers 15 residues. The CDR3 region has the DNA TGTGCCAGCTCACCCTCGTCGGGCATGAACACTGAAGCTTTCTTT. Protein: CASSPSSGMNTEAFF. The full variable domain, in which reference TRBV18 and TRBJ1-1 provide the parts outside the CDR3, is NAGVMQNPRHLVRRRGQEARLRCSPMKGHSHVYWYRQLPEEGLKFMVYLQKENIIDESGMPKERFSAEFPKEGPSILRIQQVVRGDSAAYFCASSPSSGMNTEAFFGQGTRLTVV.

This clonotype was recorded many times. The J gene is TRBJ2-1, the V gene TRBV11-2; 9 bases align to TRBD1. V dropped 4 bases and J dropped 6; count of bases not matched to a gene: 10. The CDR3 runs to 16 residues. Germline CDR1 SGHAT, CDR2 FQNNGV. The CDR3 is CASSSGGTGWINEQFF. CDR3 DNA sequence: TGTGCCAGCAGCTCAGGTGGGACAGGGTGGATCAATGAGCAGTTCTTC.

V gene TRBV9 combines with J gene TRBJ2-1; 7 bases fit TRBD1. This CDR3 comprises 15 residues. CDR1 is SGDLS, CDR2 YYNGEE, per germline. V shed 4 bases and J 6 bases; nucleotides not matched to a gene: 10. The chain's CDR3 is CASSWGQLTGNEQFF. The DNA for the CDR3 is TGTGCCAGCAGCTGGGGACAGCTAACGGGCAATGAGCAGTTCTTC.

This chain uses TRBV29-1 with TRBJ2-1, with TRBD1 matching 8 bases. The CDR3 length is 16 residues. CDR1 is SQVTM, CDR2 ANQGSEA, per germline. V lost 0 bases to trimming and J lost 3 bases; unmatched junction nucleotides: 7. The CDR3: CSVEDRDRINYNEQFF. CDR3 DNA sequence: TGCAGCGTTGAAGATAGGGACAGGATAAACTACAATGAGCAGTTCTTC.

At least ten counts were recorded for this clonotype. The CDR3 end shows no conserved phenylalanine or tryptophan, and so a read error is likely. The DNA is omitted, as the CDR3 cannot be located on it reliably, and the CDR3 follows TCRdb's listing. J is TRBJ2-3 and V is TRBV5-1; TRBD1, the table's D call, was not compared with the DNA. The CDR3 sequence runs 11 residues, both termini included. Germline V gene sequence: CDR1 SGHRS, CDR2 YFSETQ. The CDR3 spells CASSVVIRQGG.

This clonotype showed up just once. Just one base apart from a much larger clone, this may be a read error. V is TRBV9 and J is TRBJ2-3; 8 nucleotides line up with TRBD2. Germline values: CDR1 SGDLS, CDR2 YYNGEE. This CDR3 contains 16 residues. Germline trimming cut 4 bases from V and 4 bases from J; bases unmatched to any gene: 11. CDR3 sequence reads: CASSKLQAGEADTQYF. The DNA of the CDR3 is TGTGCCAGCAGCAAACTACAAGCGGGAGAGGCAGATACGCAGTATTTT. The complete variable domain, with remaining parts taken from reference TRBV9 and TRBJ2-3, reads DSGVTQTPKHLITATGQRVTLRCSPRSGDLSVYWYQQSLDQGLQFLIQYYNGEERAKGNILERFSAQQFPDLHSELNLSSLELGDSALYFCASSKLQAGEADTQYFGPGTRLTVL.

In its sample, this clonotype was seen many times. The J gene is TRBJ2-2, the V gene TRBV5-4; 11 bases align to TRBD2. After removal of 2 bases from V and 0 bases from J, the junction contained 0 bases not matched to a gene. There are 16 residues in the CDR3. Germline V gene data show CDR1 as SGHNT and CDR2 as YYREEE (reference sequence). The CDR3 reads CASSLLAGANTGELFF. The CDR3 nucleotides are TGTGCCAGCAGCTTACTAGCGGGGGCGAACACCGGGGAGCTGTTTTTT.

The V and J genes are TRBV28 and TRBJ2-7; 10 bases are shared with TRBD2. J gave up 0 bases and V 6 bases, and 5 bases lay outside the gene matches. This CDR3 comprises 15 residues. Germline CDR1 is MDHEN and CDR2 is SYDVKM. The CDR3, as DNA: TGTGCCAGCAGGTTAGCGGGGGGCCCCTCCTACGAGCAGTACTTC. Protein sequence: CASRLAGGPSYEQYF.

This clonotype has a count of ten or more. The chain employs TRBV29-1 and TRBJ1-2; maybe TRBD1 (5 bases). CDR3 length equals 15 residues. V dropped 4 bases and J dropped 2 bases, with 17 bases sitting between them. From germline, CDR1 is SQVTM and CDR2 ANQGSEA. CDR3 DNA: TGCAGCGTTGCCCTAGACAGCCAACCCAACTATGGCTACACCTTC. Translated, it gives CSVALDSQPNYGYTF.

This clonotype was detected only a few times. The rearrangement uses TRBV6-5 and TRBJ2-7; a possible D gene is TRBD1 (6 bases). The CDR3 totals 15 residues. Germline V CDR1 and CDR2: MNHEY, SVGAGI. Trimming removed 0 bases from V and 2 bases from J, with 11 bases in between. CDR3 sequence reads: CASSYSLDSAYEQYF. The CDR3 DNA is TGTGCCAGCAGTTACTCGCTGGACAGCGCCTACGAGCAGTACTTC.

The J gene is TRBJ2-7, the V gene TRBV12-3 or TRBV12-4; 7 positions match TRBD1. Trimming at V came to 0 bases and at J to 7 bases, leaving 12 bases not matched to a gene. This CDR3 spans 16 amino acids. As DNA, the CDR3 is TGTGCCAGCAGTTTAGCGTTGAGGGGGCGGTTTAATGAGCAGTACTTC. Residues: CASSLALRGRFNEQYF.

The V gene is TRBV29-1, the J gene TRBJ2-7; no clear D. The CDR3 is 12 amino acids. V lost 1 base and J 0 bases, leaving 4 bases between the germline ends. Germline CDR1 and CDR2: SQVTM and ANQGSEA. This chain's CDR3 is CSVEGLSYEQYF. The CDR3 DNA sequence: TGCAGCGTTGAAGGACTCTCCTACGAGCAGTACTTC.

The chain employs TRBV27 and TRBJ2-1; D is unclear. Per germline, CDR1 MNHEY and CDR2 SMNVEV (reference sequence). CDR3 size: 15 residues. V dropped 2 bases and J dropped 9 bases, with 17 bases sitting between them. The CDR3 is CASSLSRAPLSEQFF. CDR3 DNA: TGTGCCAGCAGTTTAAGTCGGGCCCCCTTGAGTGAGCAGTTCTTC.

A remark on this clonotype: The DNA is omitted, as the CDR3 cannot be located on it reliably, and the CDR3 follows TCRdb's listing. The V and J genes are TRBV29-1 and TRBJ2-4; the table's D call of TRBD1 was not tested on the DNA. Per the germline V gene, CDR1 is SQVTM and CDR2 is ANQGSEA. The CDR3 has 15 residues if both end residues are counted. The CDR3 here is CSVVHSGQGNSIQYF.

The table lists this clonotype with many counts. The CDR3 coding sequence is TGCAGCGTTGAAAGGCGCCGGGAGGCGGACTACGAGCAGTACTTC. Its translation: CSVERRREADYEQYF. The rearrangement joins TRBV29-1 to TRBJ2-7; TRBD2 matches at 7 bases. CDR3 length: 15 residues. With V trimmed by 2 bases and J by 3 bases, 10 bases remained unmatched. The germline V gene encodes CDR1 SQVTM and CDR2 ANQGSEA.

In the case of this clonotype: This clone may be a read error of a much larger clone one base away. Here the CDR3 reads CASSLPFYEQYF. The CDR3 DNA is TGTGCCAGCAGTTTACCCTTCTACGAGCAGTACTTC. The chain links TRBV28 to TRBJ2-7; D call uncertain. V dropped 2 bases and J dropped 3 bases, with 5 bases sitting between them. The germline V gene encodes CDR1 MDHEN and CDR2 SYDVKM. CDR3 length: 12 amino acids.

The V call is TRBV10-2, the J call TRBJ2-1; tentatively, D is TRBD2 (5 bases). The V gene lost 3 bases and the J gene lost 1 base, with 10 bases spanning the gap. The CDR3 consists of 15 residues. Germline values: CDR1 WSHSY, CDR2 SAAADI. CDR3 in amino acids: CASSDMRVSYNEQFF. The CDR3 nucleotides are TGCGCCAGCAGTGATATGAGGGTTTCCTACAATGAGCAGTTCTTC.

This clonotype was found many times. The rearrangement joins TRBV6-1 to TRBJ1-2; 9 bases map to TRBD1. V lost 8 bases and J lost 7; bases outside the gene matches: 5. The germline V gene has CDR1 MNHNS and CDR2 SASEGT. CDR3 size: 12 residues. The CDR3 DNA sequence: TGTGCCAGCTCGGACAGGGGTTTTGGCTACACCTTC. The encoded protein is CASSDRGFGYTF.

The rearrangement joins TRBV6-1 to TRBJ2-1, with D maybe TRBD1 (6 bases). There are 16 residues in the CDR3. V was clipped by 3 bases and J by 4 bases, with 16 bases between them. Germline V gene sequence: CDR1 MNHNS, CDR2 SASEGT. CDR3 DNA sequence: TGTGCCAGCAGTGAGGTGTGGACAGAATATTACAATGAGCAGTTCTTC. Translated, it gives CASSEVWTEYYNEQFF.

This clonotype was observed at least ten times. This rearrangement joins TRBV15 to TRBJ2-7; D might be TRBD1 (5 bases). Germline loops: CDR1 LNHNV, CDR2 YYDKDF (reference sequence). The ends were cut back, 3 bases at V and 4 bases at J, with 10 bases in the middle. This CDR3 region has 13 residues. As DNA, the CDR3 is TGTGCCACCAGCAGGGACAAGGGATACGAGCAGTACTTC. It is translated as CATSRDKGYEQYF. Full variable domain (missing parts from reference TRBV15 and TRBJ2-7): DAMVIQNPRYQVTQFGKPVTLSCSQTLNHNVMYWYQQKSSQAPKLLFHYYDKDFNNEADTPDNFQSRRPNTSFCFLDIRSPGLGDTAMYLCATSRDKGYEQYFGPGTRLTVT.

CDR3: CASSQRSATDTQYF. CDR3 DNA: TGCGCCAGCAGCCAGAGGTCCGCCACAGATACGCAGTATTTT. This chain joins TRBV4-1 and TRBJ2-3; no clear D gene. This CDR3 is 14 amino acids long. Per the germline V gene, CDR1 is MGHRA and CDR2 is YSYEKL. V was cut by 3 bases and J by 2 bases, with 9 bases left in between.